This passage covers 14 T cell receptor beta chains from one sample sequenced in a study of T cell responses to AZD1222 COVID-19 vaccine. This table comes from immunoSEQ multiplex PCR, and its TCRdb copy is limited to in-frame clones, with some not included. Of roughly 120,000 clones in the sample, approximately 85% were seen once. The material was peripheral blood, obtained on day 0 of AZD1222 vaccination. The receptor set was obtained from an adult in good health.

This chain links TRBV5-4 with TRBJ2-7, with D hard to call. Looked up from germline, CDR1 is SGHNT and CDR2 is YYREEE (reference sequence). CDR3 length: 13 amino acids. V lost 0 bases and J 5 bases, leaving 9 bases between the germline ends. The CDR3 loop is CASSLEGRDEQYF. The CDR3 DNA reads TGTGCCAGCAGCTTGGAAGGACGGGACGAGCAGTACTTC.

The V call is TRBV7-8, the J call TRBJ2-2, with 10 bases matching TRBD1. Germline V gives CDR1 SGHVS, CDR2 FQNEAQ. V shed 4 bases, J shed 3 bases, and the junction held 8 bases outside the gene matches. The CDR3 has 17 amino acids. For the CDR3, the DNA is TGTGCCAGCAGCTCGGTCCGGGACAGGGGCCACACCGGGGAGCTGTTTTTT. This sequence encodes CASSSVRDRGHTGELFF.

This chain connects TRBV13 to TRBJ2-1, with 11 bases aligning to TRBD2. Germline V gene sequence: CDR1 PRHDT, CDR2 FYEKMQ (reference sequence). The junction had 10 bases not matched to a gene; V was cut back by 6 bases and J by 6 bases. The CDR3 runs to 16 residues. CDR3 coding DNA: TGTGCCAGCAGGCCACTAGCGGGAGTGGGAGGCAATGAGCAGTTCTTC. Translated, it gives CASRPLAGVGGNEQFF. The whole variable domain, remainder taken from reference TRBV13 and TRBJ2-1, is AAGVIQSPRHLIKEKRETATLKCYPIPRHDTVYWYQQGPGQDPQFLISFYEKMQSDKGSIPDRFSAQQFSDYHSELNMSSLELGDSALYFCASRPLAGVGGNEQFFGPGTRLTVL.

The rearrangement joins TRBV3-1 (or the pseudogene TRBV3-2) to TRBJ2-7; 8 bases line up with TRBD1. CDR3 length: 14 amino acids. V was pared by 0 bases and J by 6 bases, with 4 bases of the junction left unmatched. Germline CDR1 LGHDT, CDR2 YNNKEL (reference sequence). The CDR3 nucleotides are TGTGCCAGCAGCCAAGAGGTCAGGGGGCGCGAGCAGTACTTC. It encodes CASSQEVRGREQYF.

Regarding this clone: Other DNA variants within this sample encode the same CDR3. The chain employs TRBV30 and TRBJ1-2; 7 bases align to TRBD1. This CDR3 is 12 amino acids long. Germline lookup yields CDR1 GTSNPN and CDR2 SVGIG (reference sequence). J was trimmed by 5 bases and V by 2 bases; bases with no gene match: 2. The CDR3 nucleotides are TGTGCCTGGAGTAGACAGGGTTATGGCTACACCTTC. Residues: CAWSRQGYGYTF.

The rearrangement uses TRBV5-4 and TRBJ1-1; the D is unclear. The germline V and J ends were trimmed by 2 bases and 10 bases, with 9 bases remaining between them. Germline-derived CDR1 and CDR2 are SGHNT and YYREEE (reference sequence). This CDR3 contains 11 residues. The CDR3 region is CASSLNSRAFF. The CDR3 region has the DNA TGTGCCAGCAGCTTAAACAGTAGAGCTTTCTTT.

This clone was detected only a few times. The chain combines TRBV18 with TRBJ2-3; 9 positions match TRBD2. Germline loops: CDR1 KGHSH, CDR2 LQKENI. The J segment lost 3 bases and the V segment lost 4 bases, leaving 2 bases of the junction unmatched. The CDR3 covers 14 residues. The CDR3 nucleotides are TGTGCCAGCTCACGGGGACTAGCAACAGATACGCAGTATTTT. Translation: CASSRGLATDTQYF.

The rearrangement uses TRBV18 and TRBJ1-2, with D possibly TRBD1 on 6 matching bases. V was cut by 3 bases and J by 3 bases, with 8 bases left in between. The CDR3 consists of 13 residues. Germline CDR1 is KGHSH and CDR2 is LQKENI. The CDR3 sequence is CASSPSGDYGYTF. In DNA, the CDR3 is TGTGCCAGCTCACCGTCAGGGGACTATGGCTACACCTTC. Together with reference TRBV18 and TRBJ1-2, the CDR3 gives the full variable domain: NAGVMQNPRHLVRRRGQEARLRCSPMKGHSHVYWYRQLPEEGLKFMVYLQKENIIDESGMPKERFSAEFPKEGPSILRIQQVVRGDSAAYFCASSPSGDYGYTFGSGTRLTVV.

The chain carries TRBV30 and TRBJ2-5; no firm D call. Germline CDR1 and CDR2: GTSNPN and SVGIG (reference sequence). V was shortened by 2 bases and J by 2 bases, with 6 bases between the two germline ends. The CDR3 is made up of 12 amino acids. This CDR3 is CAWSPDQETQYF. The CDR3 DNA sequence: TGTGCCTGGAGTCCGGATCAAGAGACCCAGTACTTC.

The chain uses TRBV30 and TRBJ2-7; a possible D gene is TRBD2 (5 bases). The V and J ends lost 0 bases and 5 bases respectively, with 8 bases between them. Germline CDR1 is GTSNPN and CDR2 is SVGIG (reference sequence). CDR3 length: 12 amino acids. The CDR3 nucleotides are TGTGCCTGGAGTGTAGCCGGGGACGAGCAGTACTTC. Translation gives CAWSVAGDEQYF.

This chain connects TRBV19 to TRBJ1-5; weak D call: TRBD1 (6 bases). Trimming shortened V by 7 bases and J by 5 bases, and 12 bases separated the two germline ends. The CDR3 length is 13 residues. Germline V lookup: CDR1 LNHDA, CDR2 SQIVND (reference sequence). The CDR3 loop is CASIGQGHQPQHF. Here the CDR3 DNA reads TGTGCCAGTATTGGGCAGGGGCATCAGCCCCAGCATTTT.

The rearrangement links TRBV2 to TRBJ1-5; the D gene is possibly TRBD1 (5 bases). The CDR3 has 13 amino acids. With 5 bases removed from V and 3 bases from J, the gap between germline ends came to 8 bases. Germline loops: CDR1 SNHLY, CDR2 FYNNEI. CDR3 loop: CASSWGPNQPQHF. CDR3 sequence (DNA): TGTGCCAGCAGTTGGGGCCCCAATCAGCCCCAGCATTTT.

CDR3 in DNA: TGTGCCAGCAGCTTATCCCTTCGGTTAACTGGAAACACCATATATTTT. This gives the protein CASSLSLRLTGNTIYF. The chain is built from TRBV7-2 and TRBJ1-3; D is ambiguous. Germline V lookup: CDR1 SGHTA, CDR2 FQGNSA. The CDR3 contains 16 residues. Trimming left V 2 bases short and J 2 bases short, with 13 bases between.

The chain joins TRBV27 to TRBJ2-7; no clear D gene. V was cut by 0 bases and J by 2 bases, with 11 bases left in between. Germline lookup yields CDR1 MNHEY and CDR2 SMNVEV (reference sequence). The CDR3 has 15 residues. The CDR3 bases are TGTGCCAGCAGTTTATCTCCCAATTGGGCCTACGAGCAGTACTTC. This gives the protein CASSLSPNWAYEQYF.